Sequencing of this TCR beta chain was carried out in a study of OX40 agonist ivuxolimab in advanced cancers. Study-level points and caveats: Relative to CD4+ cells, CD8+ T cells on average had more expanded clones.

Regarding this clone: Antigen: not known.

Data came from immunoSEQ multiplex PCR; TCRdb stores just in-frame clones and leaves some out. The sample includes approximately 7,000 clones, around 70% of them seen just once. CDR3 length equals 14 residues. Trimming took off 5 bases at V and 4 bases at J, with 14 bases between the two ends. Germline loops: CDR1 MDHEN, CDR2 SYDVKM. Here the sequenced sample was CD4+ or CD8+ T cells sorted from blood, taken in a trial of the OX40 agonist ivuxolimab. The chain carries TRBV28 and TRBJ2-5; D ambiguous. The sequence was collected from an adult with an advanced solid tumor such as melanoma, head and neck, liver or kidney cancer. The CDR3 coding sequence is TGTGCCAGCAGTGGAGCCGGGCCTCTAGAGACCCAGTACTTC. Its translation is CASSGAGPLETQYF. The entire variable domain, with the rest obtained from reference TRBV28 and TRBJ2-5, is as follows: DVKVTQSSRYLVKRTGEKVFLECVQDMDHENMFWYRQDPGLGLRLIYFSYDVKMKEKGDIPEGYSVSREKKERFSLILESASTNQTSMYLCASSGAGPLETQYFGPGTRLLVL.